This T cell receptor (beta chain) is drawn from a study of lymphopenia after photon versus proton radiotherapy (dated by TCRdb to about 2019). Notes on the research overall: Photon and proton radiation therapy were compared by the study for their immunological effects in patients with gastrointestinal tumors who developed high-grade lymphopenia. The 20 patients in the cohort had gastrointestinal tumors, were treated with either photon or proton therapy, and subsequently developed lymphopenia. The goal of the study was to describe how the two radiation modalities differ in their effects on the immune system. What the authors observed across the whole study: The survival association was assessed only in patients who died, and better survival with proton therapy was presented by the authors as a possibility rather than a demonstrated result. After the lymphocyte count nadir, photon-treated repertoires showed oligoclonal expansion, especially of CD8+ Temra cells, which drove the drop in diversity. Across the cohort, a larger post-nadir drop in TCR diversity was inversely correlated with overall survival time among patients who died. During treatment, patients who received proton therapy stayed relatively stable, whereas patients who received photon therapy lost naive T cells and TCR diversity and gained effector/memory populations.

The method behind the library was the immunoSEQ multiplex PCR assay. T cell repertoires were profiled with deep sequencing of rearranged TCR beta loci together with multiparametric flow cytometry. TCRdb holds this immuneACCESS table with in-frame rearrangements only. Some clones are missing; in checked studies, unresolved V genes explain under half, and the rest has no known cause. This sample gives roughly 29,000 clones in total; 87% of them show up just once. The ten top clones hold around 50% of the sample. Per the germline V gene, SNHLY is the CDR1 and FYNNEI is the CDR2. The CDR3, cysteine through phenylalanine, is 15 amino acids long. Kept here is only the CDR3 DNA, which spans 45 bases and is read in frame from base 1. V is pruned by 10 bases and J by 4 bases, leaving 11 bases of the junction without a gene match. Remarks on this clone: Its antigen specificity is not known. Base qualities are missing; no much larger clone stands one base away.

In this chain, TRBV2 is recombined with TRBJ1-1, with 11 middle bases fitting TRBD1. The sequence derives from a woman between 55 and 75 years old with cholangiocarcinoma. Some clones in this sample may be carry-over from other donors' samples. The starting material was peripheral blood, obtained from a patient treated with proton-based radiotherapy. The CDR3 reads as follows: CATSGTGGPGTEAFF. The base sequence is TGTGCCACCTCGGGGACAGGGGGACCGGGCACTGAAGCTTTCTTT. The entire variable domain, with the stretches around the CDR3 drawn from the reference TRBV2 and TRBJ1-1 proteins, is EPEVTQTPSHQVTQMGQEVILRCVPISNHLYFYWYRQILGQKVEFLVSFYNNEISEKSEIFDDQFSVERPDGSNFTLKIRSTKLEDSAMYFCATSGTGGPGTEAFFGQGTRLTVV.